These 16 T cell receptor beta chains were sequenced from one sample in a study of T cells in women clearing cervical HPV infection. TCRdb's copy holds only in-frame clones and misses some; the assay was immunoSEQ multiplex PCR. The sample's table shows approximately 39,000 clones. Sequencing input: blood buffy coat. The receptor set was obtained from a woman between 18 and 75 years old with a cervical HPV16 infection that either progressed to CIN3+ or cleared (not recorded which).

The sequenced part of the CDR3 DNA is TGTGCCAGCAGTCAACGACTAGAAGATACG. Its translation: CASSQRLEDT. In full, the CDR3 reads CASSQRLEDTQYF. V is TRBV2 and J is TRBJ2-3; TRBD2 might be the D (6 bases). The missing CDR3 end, 3 residues past where the read stops, is filled in from the germline J gene. V gave up 5 bases and J gave up 5 bases, with 11 bases separating them. In germline, CDR1 is SNHLY, CDR2 FYNNEI. This CDR3 is 13 amino acids long. Drawing the rest from reference TRBV2 and TRBJ2-3, the complete variable domain is EPEVTQTPSHQVTQMGQEVILRCVPISNHLYFYWYRQILGQKVEFLVSFYNNEISEKSEIFDDQFSVERPDGSNFTLKIRSTKLEDSAMYFCASSQRLEDTQYFGPGTRLTVL.

Note on this clone: The sequenced fragment ends 3 residues before the CDR3 boundary, so the rest is inferred from the germline J gene. This chain joins TRBV7-9 and TRBJ2-1; D unresolved. The germline V gene encodes CDR1 SEHNR and CDR2 FQNEAQ (reference sequence). Trimming left V 5 bases short and J 9 bases short, with 11 bases between. The CDR3 runs 12 residues. The DNA read from the CDR3 is TGTGCCAGCAGCGGTCCCGGTACTGAG. It yields the protein CASSGPGTE. The full-length CDR3 reads as CASSGPGTEQFF.

Remarks on this clone: The CDR3 end falls 3 residues outside the read, so it is completed with the germline J gene. The chain joins TRBV5-4 to TRBJ2-1; 8 bases match TRBD1. The CDR3 covers 14 residues. V lost 5 bases and J lost 9; bases outside the gene matches: 10. CDR1 and CDR2 (germline): SGHNT, YYREEE (reference sequence). The sequenced CDR3 bases are TGTGCCAGCAGGACTGAACAGGGGGTGGGTGAG. Amino acid sequence: CASRTEQGVGE. The CDR3 in full is CASRTEQGVGEQFF.

Regarding this clone: Coverage ceases 3 residues before the CDR3 finishes, and the germline J gene fills in the end. This rearrangement joins TRBV12-3 or TRBV12-4 to TRBJ1-1; TRBD1 is a possible D gene (5 bases). V lost 3 bases to trimming and J lost 5 bases, with 22 bases between them. The CDR3 covers 17 residues. The CDR3 region is CASSFQWNRQGLTEAFF. Partial CDR3 DNA: TGTGCCAGCAGTTTTCAATGGAACAGGCAAGGTTTGACTGAA.

Points on this clone: The missing CDR3 end, 3 residues past where the read stops, is filled in from the germline J gene. The rearrangement joins TRBV5-4 to TRBJ2-5; maybe TRBD1 (7 bases). Germline lookup yields CDR1 SGHNT and CDR2 YYREEE (reference sequence). Trimming left V 1 base short and J 0 bases short, with 13 bases between. This CDR3 contains 16 residues. The DNA read from the CDR3 is TGTGCCAGCAGCTTGCGGGGGACAGAGCACCAAGAGACC. Protein product: CASSLRGTEHQET. The CDR3 in its entirety is CASSLRGTEHQETQYF. Using reference TRBV5-4 and TRBJ2-5 for the parts outside the CDR3, the full variable domain is ETGVTQSPTHLIKTRGQQVTLRCSSQSGHNTVSWYQQALGQGPQFIFQYYREEENGRGNFPPRFSGLQFPNYSSELNVNALELDDSALYLCASSLRGTEHQETQYFGPGTRLLVL.

To note about this clone: The CDR3 is cut off 3 residues early in the read; its end comes from the germline J gene. The J gene is TRBJ1-2, the V gene TRBV3-1 (or the pseudogene TRBV3-2); 8 bases map to TRBD1. Germline CDR1 LGHDT, CDR2 YNNKEL (reference sequence). The CDR3 is 16 residues long. V dropped 0 bases and J dropped 6; count of bases not matched to a gene: 9. The CDR3 here is CASSQEGQGARHGYTF. Partial CDR3 DNA: TGTGCCAGCAGCCAAGAGGGGCAGGGGGCTCGACATGGC.

Comment on this clone: The read falls 3 residues short of the CDR3 end, and the missing part is taken from the germline J gene. The chain carries TRBV20-1 and TRBJ2-5, with a weak D call TRBD1 (5 bases). The germline V and J ends were trimmed by 0 bases and 3 bases, with 8 bases remaining between them. CDR3 length equals 13 residues. Germline CDR1 reads DFQATT; CDR2 reads SNEGSKA (reference sequence). The CDR3 loop reads CSARDPREETQYF. The DNA read from the CDR3 is TGCAGTGCTAGAGATCCCAGGGAAGAGACC.

With respect to this clone: Coverage ceases 3 residues before the CDR3 finishes, and the germline J gene fills in the end. The chain couples TRBV2 to TRBJ1-1, with 8 bases matching TRBD1. CDR1 and CDR2 (germline): SNHLY, FYNNEI. The CDR3 sequence is 14 residues long. CDR3 sequence: CASSPRTDRGEAFF. Incomplete CDR3 DNA: TGTGCCAGCAGTCCTCGGACCGACAGGGGCGAA.

The covered CDR3 bases are TGCAGTGCTAACAGGGGCGTGGAAGAGACC. It codes for CSANRGVEET. The entire CDR3 is CSANRGVEETQYF. The chain couples TRBV20-1 to TRBJ2-5, with TRBD1 identical over 7 bases. The read terminates 3 residues ahead of where the CDR3 ends, so the germline J gene completes it. The V and J ends lost 4 bases and 3 bases, in that order; junction bases with no gene match: 5. The CDR3 is 13 amino acids. CDR1 and CDR2 (germline): DFQATT, SNEGSKA (reference sequence).

Details on this clone: The CDR3 goes on 3 residues after the read ends, and that part is filled in from the germline J gene. The chain carries TRBV14 and TRBJ2-3; 7 bases align to TRBD2. Germline CDR1 reads SGHDN; CDR2 reads FVKESK. The CDR3 loop spans 15 amino acids. V was pared by 4 bases and J by 2 bases, with 6 bases of the junction left unmatched. The CDR3 sequence is CASSRGGLPTDTQYF. The CDR3 DNA, read in part, is TGTGCCAGCAGCCGGGGGGGTCTACCCACAGATACG.

Of note for this clone: The sequence runs out 3 residues before the end of the CDR3; the remainder is reconstructed from the germline J gene. The chain combines TRBV19 with TRBJ2-5; D is possibly TRBD2 (7 bases). In germline, CDR1 is LNHDA, CDR2 SQIVND (reference sequence). V lost 7 bases and J lost 1, with 16 bases in between. This CDR3 comprises 15 residues. This CDR3 reads CASTRRGRGQETQYF. The covered CDR3 bases are TGTGCCAGTACGCGGCGGGGGCGGGGCCAAGAGACC. Full variable domain (rest looked up from reference TRBV19 and TRBJ2-5): DGGITQSPKYLFRKEGQNVTLSCEQNLNHDAMYWYRQDPGQGLRLIYYSQIVNDFQKGDIAEGYSVSREKKESFPLTVTSAQKNPTAFYLCASTRRGRGQETQYFGPGTRLLVL.

A remark on this clone: The sequenced fragment ends 3 residues before the CDR3 boundary, so the rest is inferred from the germline J gene. V gene TRBV6-2 or TRBV6-3 combines with J gene TRBJ2-5, with D tentatively TRBD1 (6 bases). This CDR3 spans 15 amino acids. Trimming took off 6 bases at V and 2 bases at J, with 16 bases between the two ends. CDR1 is MNHEY and CDR2 is SVGEGT in the germline V gene. CDR3 DNA (partial): TGTGCCAGCAGACGACCTGGACAGCCACAAGAGACC. Encoded protein: CASRRPGQPQET. Given in full, the CDR3 is CASRRPGQPQETQYF.

Details on this clone: The observed sequence ends 3 residues before the CDR3 terminus, with the missing tail filled in from the germline J gene. This sequence joins TRBV20-1 and TRBJ1-2, with 8 nucleotides matching TRBD1. The germline V gene encodes CDR1 DFQATT and CDR2 SNEGSKA (reference sequence). V was pared by 0 bases and J by 7 bases, with 4 bases of the junction left unmatched. The CDR3 length is 13 residues. The covered CDR3 bases are TGCAGTGCTAGAGAGCAGGGGGCGGGTGGC. Translated, it gives CSAREQGAGG. The CDR3 reads in full as CSAREQGAGGYTF.

For this clone: One junction end disagrees with the germline gene, perhaps due to a read error. The CDR3 end falls 3 residues outside the read, so it is completed with the germline J gene. The V gene is TRBV4-2, the J gene TRBJ2-5; D perhaps matches TRBD2 (6 bases). Germline V gene lookup returns CDR1 LGHNA and CDR2 YNFKEQ. The CDR3 contains 15 residues. The sequenced CDR3 bases are TGCGCCAGCAGCCAAGATCCCGGAGGGCAAGAGACC. Its translation is CASSQDPGGQET. The entire CDR3 sequence reads CASSQDPGGQETQYF.

In the case of this clone: The read comes to an end 3 residues before the CDR3 does, leaving the germline J gene to fill in the end. The chain couples TRBV30 to TRBJ1-5; weak D call: TRBD1 (5 bases). V lost 1 base and J 1 base, leaving 8 bases between the germline ends. CDR3 size: 14 residues. Germline V gene sequence: CDR1 GTSNPN, CDR2 SVGIG (reference sequence). The CDR3 loop is CAWSETASNQPQHF. The sequenced part of the CDR3 DNA is TGTGCCTGGAGTGAGACAGCGAGCAATCAGCCC.

The chain's CDR3 is CASSLARTGASYEQYF. The CDR3 DNA, read in part, is TGTGCCAGCAGCTTAGCACGGACAGGGGCCTCCTACGAG. The chain links TRBV7-8 to TRBJ2-7, with 9 bases matching TRBD1. Read data end 3 residues before the CDR3 end; the end is taken from the germline J gene. CDR3 size: 16 residues. In germline, CDR1 is SGHVS, CDR2 FQNEAQ. V trimming: 0 bases; J trimming: 0 bases; junction bases outside the gene matches: 3.